This entry lists 24 T cell receptor beta chains sequenced from one sample in a study of Ad26.COV2.S vaccination and SARS-CoV-2 variants. Specified treatment: over 15 received Ad26.COV2.S at low or high dose, single or two shots; several received placebo; per-sample allocation not given. Collection of the samples took place on day 63 after the first injection of vaccine or placebo. Libraries were prepared by immunoSEQ multiplex PCR; TCRdb keeps only in-frame clonotypes and omits some of them. The sample carries 410,000 or so clones, about 90% recorded once. Specimen: peripheral blood, collected in a trial of Ad26.COV2.S vaccine versus placebo. The receptor source for this set is a person between 18 and 60 years old who received the Ad26.COV2.S COVID-19 vaccine or a placebo.

V usage is TRBV5-1 and J usage is TRBJ1-5; the D is unclear. Germline loops: CDR1 SGHRS, CDR2 YFSETQ. Between the trimmed V and J ends, which lost 0 bases and 0 bases, there was a span of 7 bases. The CDR3 is 15 amino acids. CDR3 sequence reads: CASSLGGHSNQPQHF. The CDR3 DNA follows: TGCGCCAGCAGCTTGGGCGGTCATAGCAATCAGCCCCAGCATTTT.

CDR3 residues: CASSQDSSNQPQHF. CDR3 DNA: TGTGCCAGCAGCCAAGACAGCAGCAATCAGCCCCAGCATTTT. The chain joins TRBV7-9 to TRBJ1-5; possibly TRBD1 for D (5 bases). V was clipped by 5 bases and J by 1 base, with 9 bases between them. Germline V lookup: CDR1 SEHNR, CDR2 FQNEAQ (reference sequence). This CDR3 has 14 residues.

CDR3 in DNA: TGTGCCACCAGTGATATAGGGGCCAAAGATACGCAGTATTTT. The encoded protein is CATSDIGAKDTQYF. This chain links TRBV24-1 with TRBJ2-3, with D perhaps TRBD1 (5 bases). Germline CDR1 reads KGHDR; CDR2 reads SFDVKD. The CDR3 sequence is 14 residues long. Trimming cost V 3 bases and J 5 bases, with 11 bases left between them.

As DNA, the CDR3 is TGCGCCAGCAGCTTGATAGAGTCCTACGAGCAGTACTTC. Translation: CASSLIESYEQYF. The gene calls are TRBV5-1 and TRBJ2-7; D unclear. The V and J ends lost 1 base and 1 base respectively, with 6 bases between them. Germline V CDR1 and CDR2: SGHRS, YFSETQ. The CDR3 loop spans 13 amino acids.

As to this clone: Other nucleotide sequences from this sample produce the same CDR3. The chain is built from TRBV7-9 and TRBJ1-5, with D hard to call. With 1 base removed from V and 0 bases from J, the gap between germline ends came to 4 bases. Per the germline V gene, CDR1 is SEHNR and CDR2 is FQNEAQ (reference sequence). The CDR3 is made up of 14 amino acids. The CDR3 bases are TGTGCCAGCAGCTTAGACAGTAGCAATCAGCCCCAGCATTTT. It is translated as CASSLDSSNQPQHF.

The CDR3 loop is CASSRGGTEQFF. In DNA, the CDR3 is TGTGCCAGCAGCAGAGGAGGGACCGAGCAGTTCTTC. The rearrangement links TRBV9 to TRBJ2-1; D perhaps matches TRBD2 (6 bases). Germline V CDR1 and CDR2: SGDLS, YYNGEE. This CDR3 is built from 12 residues. V lost 4 bases, J lost 10 bases, and 12 bases lay in between.

CDR3 amino acids: CASSPTGTSGDHEQFF. The CDR3, as DNA: TGTGCCAGCTCACCGACGGGGACTAGCGGGGACCATGAGCAGTTCTTC. V gene TRBV18 combines with J gene TRBJ2-1; 13 bases line up with TRBD2. Germline CDR1 is KGHSH and CDR2 is LQKENI. Trimming cost V 3 bases and J 8 bases; bases outside gene matches: 7. The CDR3 has 16 residues. Variable domain in full (rest from reference TRBV18 and TRBJ2-1): NAGVMQNPRHLVRRRGQEARLRCSPMKGHSHVYWYRQLPEEGLKFMVYLQKENIIDESGMPKERFSAEFPKEGPSILRIQQVVRGDSAAYFCASSPTGTSGDHEQFFGPGTRLTVL.

J is TRBJ1-2 and V is TRBV4-3; 12 positions agree with TRBD1. CDR1 and CDR2 from the germline V gene are LGHNA and YSLEER. The CDR3 totals 14 residues. Trimming cost V 5 bases and J 6 bases; bases outside gene matches: 4. CDR3 amino acids: CASSAGQGADGYTF. The CDR3 nucleotides are TGCGCCAGCAGCGCGGGACAGGGGGCCGATGGCTACACCTTC.

The V gene is TRBV10-3, the J gene TRBJ1-6, with D unclear. CDR3 length: 15 amino acids. Trimming took off 0 bases at V and 3 bases at J, with 6 bases between the two ends. The V gene's germline CDR1 is ENHRY and CDR2 SYGVKD. CDR3 sequence: CAISESVDYNSPLHF. As DNA, the CDR3 is TGTGCCATCAGTGAGTCCGTGGACTATAATTCACCCCTCCACTTT.

Comment on this clone: At one boundary the junction diverges from the germline segment, which might be a read error. CDR3 sequence (DNA): TGTGCCAGTAGTATAGCCCTGACCGCCCGGTTATCCTTC. Encoded protein: CASSIALTARLSF. This rearrangement joins TRBV19 to TRBJ2-7; D remains unclear. This CDR3 region has 13 residues. Germline CDR1 reads LNHDA; CDR2 reads SQIVND (reference sequence).

The rearrangement uses TRBV19 and TRBJ2-3; a possible D gene is TRBD1 (6 bases). The ends were cut back, 7 bases at V and 3 bases at J, with 14 bases in the middle. Germline V gene sequence: CDR1 LNHDA, CDR2 SQIVND (reference sequence). CDR3 size: 14 residues. CDR3 nucleotide sequence: TGTGCCAGTAAGAAGGGGGTTGGGACAGATACGCAGTATTTT. It specifies CASKKGVGTDTQYF. The full variable domain, rest sourced from reference TRBV19 and TRBJ2-3, is DGGITQSPKYLFRKEGQNVTLSCEQNLNHDAMYWYRQDPGQGLRLIYYSQIVNDFQKGDIAEGYSVSREKKESFPLTVTSAQKNPTAFYLCASKKGVGTDTQYFGPGTRLTVL.

This clone was counted once. The chain couples TRBV2 to TRBJ2-3, with D possibly TRBD2 on 6 matching bases. Germline CDR1 and CDR2: SNHLY and FYNNEI. The V end lost 4 bases, the J end lost 2 bases, and 16 bases lay between the germline ends. The CDR3 totals 16 residues. The CDR3: CASSAQGLKLTDTQYF. The DNA of the CDR3 is TGTGCCAGCAGTGCCCAGGGACTGAAACTCACAGATACGCAGTATTTT.

This clone was detected only a few times. The chain combines TRBV4-3 with TRBJ2-1, with 9 bases that match TRBD2. CDR1 and CDR2 from the germline V gene are LGHNA and YSLEER. The ends lost 1 base at V and 4 bases at J; junction bases unmatched: 5. The CDR3 spans 16 residues. This CDR3 is CASSQGLAGRYNEQFF. For the CDR3, the DNA is TGCGCCAGCAGCCAAGGCCTAGCGGGGAGATACAATGAGCAGTTCTTC.

The chain joins TRBV2 to TRBJ2-7; 10 nucleotides match TRBD2. V was clipped by 4 bases and J by 1 base; unmatched bases: 4. The CDR3 is made up of 15 amino acids. The germline gives CDR1 SNHLY, CDR2 FYNNEI. The CDR3 nucleotides read TGTGCCAGCAGTGGAAGAGCGGGGGGGTCCTACGAGCAGTACTTC. It encodes CASSGRAGGSYEQYF.

The sample holds a few counts of this clone. Other nucleotide sequences from this sample produce the same CDR3. DNA of the CDR3: TGTGCCAGCAGCGTAACGGGCAGCTCCTACAATGAGCAGTTCTTC. Translating it yields CASSVTGSSYNEQFF. The chain uses TRBV9 and TRBJ2-1; no reliable D call. Trimming cost V 1 base and J 0 bases, with 8 bases left between them. Germline V gene data show CDR1 as SGDLS and CDR2 as YYNGEE. This CDR3 contains 15 residues.

This chain joins TRBV6-5 and TRBJ1-1, with 7 bases fitting TRBD1. CDR3 length: 15 residues. V lost 6 bases and J lost 0; bases outside the gene matches: 7. Germline V CDR1 and CDR2: MNHEY, SVGAGI. The CDR3 DNA reads TGTGCCAGCAGGAAGGGGGCACCCATGAACACTGAAGCTTTCTTT. Residues: CASRKGAPMNTEAFF.

The V and J genes are TRBV6-5 and TRBJ2-2; D call uncertain. Germline V lookup: CDR1 MNHEY, CDR2 SVGAGI. V lost 5 bases, J lost 5 bases, and 12 bases lay in between. This CDR3 has 14 residues. CDR3 sequence (DNA): TGTGCCAGCAGTCCTCAAATCAGAACCGGGGAGCTGTTTTTT. Translation gives CASSPQIRTGELFF.

This chain joins TRBV6-4 and TRBJ2-1; D gene unclear. Per the germline V gene, CDR1 is MRHNA and CDR2 is SNTAGT. The CDR3 spans 13 residues. V was shortened by 0 bases and J by 6 bases, with 6 bases between the two germline ends. Written as DNA, the CDR3 is TGTGCCAGCAGTGACTCGTCCAGCAATGAGCAGTTCTTC. Amino acid sequence: CASSDSSSNEQFF.

The chain couples TRBV7-8 to TRBJ1-3; D remains ambiguous. Deletions cut 1 base from V and 0 bases from J, with 19 bases between. This CDR3 has 19 amino acids. CDR1 is SGHVS, CDR2 FQNEAQ, per germline. The CDR3 DNA sequence: TGTGCCAGCAGCTTAGGGCGGTGGCCGCACAATTTCTCTGGAAACACCATATATTTT. It specifies CASSLGRWPHNFSGNTIYF.

DNA of the CDR3: TGCGCCAGCAGCCAAGAAAGGAGCGGAGGTTACTACGAGCAGTACTTC. It specifies CASSQERSGGYYEQYF. The rearrangement joins TRBV4-1 to TRBJ2-7; D might be TRBD2 (5 bases). Germline-derived CDR1 and CDR2 are MGHRA and YSYEKL. Trimming removed 0 bases at V and 3 bases at J, with 15 bases between. This CDR3 contains 16 residues.

The chain carries TRBV11-2 and TRBJ2-7; D unresolved. CDR3 length equals 15 residues. Germline loops: CDR1 SGHAT, CDR2 FQNNGV. With 2 bases removed from V and 2 bases from J, the gap between germline ends came to 13 bases. The CDR3 coding sequence is TGTGCCAGCAGCTTAAACGCAGCGCTCGCCTACGAGCAGTACTTC. Translated, it gives CASSLNAALAYEQYF. The full variable domain, rest sourced from reference TRBV11-2 and TRBJ2-7, is EAGVAQSPRYKIIEKRQSVAFWCNPISGHATLYWYQQILGQGPKLLIQFQNNGVVDDSQLPKDRFSAERLKGVDSTLKIQPAKLEDSAVYLCASSLNAALAYEQYFGPGTRLTVT.

The chain employs TRBV7-9 and TRBJ1-2, with 9 bases lining up with TRBD1. The CDR3 extends over 15 amino acids. Germline V gene sequence: CDR1 SEHNR, CDR2 FQNEAQ (reference sequence). J gave up 8 bases and V 3 bases, and 10 bases lay outside the gene matches. CDR3 loop: CASSLGTGGSVGYTF. The CDR3, as DNA: TGTGCCAGCAGCTTGGGTACAGGGGGCTCGGTAGGCTACACCTTC.

This chain connects TRBV2 to TRBJ1-4; D is possibly TRBD1 (5 bases). Germline V gives CDR1 SNHLY, CDR2 FYNNEI. The V and J ends lost 3 bases and 4 bases respectively, with 12 bases between them. The CDR3 is 15 amino acids. The CDR3 loop is CASSERRGNNEKLFF. Here the CDR3 DNA reads TGTGCCAGCAGTGAGAGAAGGGGTAATAATGAAAAACTGTTTTTT.

DNA of the CDR3: TGCGCCAGCAGTGTTGTTGGTGCGGGGGACAGATCCTACGAGCAGTACTTC. It yields the protein CASSVVGAGDRSYEQYF. This chain joins TRBV10-2 and TRBJ2-7; D is tentatively TRBD1 or TRBD2 (7 bases each). Germline CDR1 is WSHSY and CDR2 is SAAADI. The CDR3 loop spans 17 amino acids. The V gene lost 4 bases and the J gene lost 1 base, with 20 bases spanning the gap.